The entry below describes one T cell receptor beta chain. The data were produced by immunoSEQ multiplex PCR, yet TCRdb's version contains in-frame clones alone and is incomplete. Among approximately 160,000 clones, around 84% were seen once, and the ten largest hold roughly 8%. Donors of Cohort 3 who recovered were those that had two negative PCRs, clearance, or symptom resolution. This record comes from a study of blood T cell repertoires in COVID-19. Overall study: Both acute and convalescent COVID-19 samples were obtained from the United States, Italy and Spain. Sources were T cells, B-cell-depleted T cells, or PBMCs; the material itself was cDNA or gDNA.

The CDR3 loop spans 15 amino acids. Trimming took off 6 bases at V and 0 bases at J, with 13 bases between the two ends. Germline loops: CDR1 SGHTA, CDR2 FQGTGA. The receptor was derived from a woman aged 50 to 60 who had recovered from COVID-19. This chain uses TRBV7-3 with TRBJ2-3; maybe TRBD1 (5 bases). The specimen sequenced was PBMCs or T cells enriched from blood (not recorded which). The CDR3 region has the DNA TGTGCCAGCAGGGTGGGGCGGTTAAGCACAGATACGCAGTATTTT. The encoded protein is CASRVGRLSTDTQYF.